These T cell receptor beta chains were read from a single sample in a study of blood T cell repertoires in COVID-19. Using immunoSEQ multiplex PCR, the repertoire was profiled, and TCRdb retains in-frame clones only, with some absent. The sample holds 400,000 or so clones, about 90% seen once. Sequencing was carried out using peripheral blood. These receptors all stem from a man aged 18-30 years with COVID-19, enrolled during active disease. CDR3s include the opening cysteine and the closing phenylalanine or tryptophan. Each record gives: J gene, clone size, D gene, V gene, CDR3 DNA, CDR3 protein. A D gene is named only where the DNA matches it firmly. Only some rows state a clone size, as once, few, many or a class for expanded clones.

J gene: TRBJ2-7
clone size: once
D gene: TRBD2
V gene: TRBV5-1
CDR3 DNA: TGCGCCAGCAAGAGTCTAGCGGGAGACGAGCAGTACTTC
CDR3 protein: CASKSLAGDEQYF

J gene: TRBJ2-2
clone size: -
D gene: -
V gene: TRBV27
CDR3 DNA: TGTGCCAGCAGTTTTCGACAGGTGGCGAACACCGGGGAGCTGTTTTTT
CDR3 protein: CASSFRQVANTGELFF

J gene: TRBJ2-1
clone size: -
D gene: -
V gene: TRBV28
CDR3 DNA: TGTGCCAGCAGTTTATCCGCGGGTACCTACAATGAGCAGTTCTTC
CDR3 protein: CASSLSAGTYNEQFF

J gene: TRBJ2-1
clone size: -
D gene: TRBD2
V gene: TRBV15
CDR3 DNA: TGTGCCACCAGCAGAGATCTAGCGGGAGATGAGCAGTTCTTC
CDR3 protein: CATSRDLAGDEQFF

J gene: TRBJ2-7
clone size: -
D gene: -
V gene: TRBV11-2
CDR3 DNA: TGTGCCAGCAGCCGAGCCAGGGGACCCTACGAGCAGTACTTC
CDR3 protein: CASSRARGPYEQYF

J gene: TRBJ2-7
clone size: -
D gene: TRBD2
V gene: TRBV25-1
CDR3 DNA: TGTGCCAGCAGTGAGATTAAAACTAGCGGGACTCCCTACGAGCAGTACTTC
CDR3 protein: CASSEIKTSGTPYEQYF

J gene: TRBJ2-7
clone size: -
D gene: TRBD1
V gene: TRBV5-1
CDR3 DNA: TGCGCCAGCAGCTACCTAACGTCAGGGGGCGAGCAGTACTTC
CDR3 protein: CASSYLTSGGEQYF

J gene: TRBJ2-7
clone size: -
D gene: TRBD1
V gene: TRBV7-2
CDR3 DNA: TGTGCCAGCAGCCAGGGGGTGGAGCAGTACTTC
CDR3 protein: CASSQGVEQYF

J gene: TRBJ2-2
clone size: -
D gene: -
V gene: TRBV7-8
CDR3 DNA: TGTGCCAGCACCAAGCTAGCGAACACCGGGGAGCTGTTTTTT
CDR3 protein: CASTKLANTGELFF

J gene: TRBJ2-7
clone size: -
D gene: -
V gene: TRBV12-3/TRBV12-4
CDR3 DNA: TGTGCCAGCGGGCCAGGCCACTACGAGCAGTACTTC
CDR3 protein: CASGPGHYEQYF

J gene: TRBJ2-3
clone size: -
D gene: TRBD2
V gene: TRBV2
CDR3 DNA: TGTGCCAGCAGTGAAGGTGTGTCTAGCGGGGGTTTTGATACGCAGTATTTT
CDR3 protein: CASSEGVSSGGFDTQYF

J gene: TRBJ1-4
clone size: -
D gene: -
V gene: TRBV5-4
CDR3 DNA: TGTGCCAGCAGCTTGGAGGGGGGGGAAAAACTGTTTTTT
CDR3 protein: CASSLEGGEKLFF

J gene: TRBJ1-1
clone size: few
D gene: TRBD1
V gene: TRBV18
CDR3 DNA: TGTGCCAGCTCACCAGCGGACAGGGCGAACACTGAAGCTTTCTTT
CDR3 protein: CASSPADRANTEAFF

J gene: TRBJ2-1
clone size: -
D gene: TRBD2
V gene: TRBV3-1/TRBV3-2
CDR3 DNA: TGTGCCAGCAGCCCCCCCCGCACTAGCGGATCGTACAATGAGCAGTTCTTC
CDR3 protein: CASSPPRTSGSYNEQFF

J gene: TRBJ2-1
clone size: -
D gene: -
V gene: TRBV11-2
CDR3 DNA: TGTGCCAGCAGCTTAGGACTTGAGCAGTTCTTC
CDR3 protein: CASSLGLEQFF

J gene: TRBJ2-1
clone size: -
D gene: TRBD1
V gene: TRBV19
CDR3 DNA: TGTGCCAGTAGTACCGGACAGGTCAATGAGCAGTTCTTC
CDR3 protein: CASSTGQVNEQFF

J gene: TRBJ1-5
clone size: once
D gene: -
V gene: TRBV19
CDR3 DNA: TGTGCCAGTAGTATTCAGGGTAGGCCCCAGCATTTT
CDR3 protein: CASSIQGRPQHF

J gene: TRBJ2-6
clone size: -
D gene: -
V gene: TRBV5-1
CDR3 DNA: TGCGCCAGCAGCTTGTTGGGGGGGCTTGCTGGGGCCAACGTCCTGACTTTC
CDR3 protein: CASSLLGGLAGANVLTF

J gene: TRBJ2-2
clone size: -
D gene: TRBD2
V gene: TRBV7-9
CDR3 DNA: TGTGCCAGCAGCTTAGGCAGACTAGCGAGCACCGGGGAGCTGTTTTTT
CDR3 protein: CASSLGRLASTGELFF

J gene: TRBJ2-7
clone size: -
D gene: TRBD2
V gene: TRBV5-1
CDR3 DNA: TGCGCCAGCAGCTTGGGCGGACTAGCGGGAGAGAGAGAGCAGTACTTC
CDR3 protein: CASSLGGLAGEREQYF

J gene: TRBJ1-1
clone size: -
D gene: TRBD1
V gene: TRBV5-1
CDR3 DNA: TGCGCCAGCAGCTTGGCGGCAGGGGGAACTGAAGCTTTCTTT
CDR3 protein: CASSLAAGGTEAFF

J gene: TRBJ2-5
clone size: -
D gene: -
V gene: TRBV18
CDR3 DNA: TGTGCCAGCTCACCTTCCCAATCAGAGACCCAGTACTTC
CDR3 protein: CASSPSQSETQYF

J gene: TRBJ1-2
clone size: -
D gene: -
V gene: TRBV5-4
CDR3 DNA: TGTGCCAGCAGCTTCGCCAGGGAACCCTATGGCTACACCTTC
CDR3 protein: CASSFAREPYGYTF

J gene: TRBJ2-1
clone size: -
D gene: -
V gene: TRBV29-1
CDR3 DNA: TGCAGCGTTGTTGGTCAGGGGGGTTACAATGAGCAGTTCTTC
CDR3 protein: CSVVGQGGYNEQFF

J gene: TRBJ1-1
clone size: -
D gene: TRBD1
V gene: TRBV25-1
CDR3 DNA: TGTGCCAGCAGTGCTGACAGGGGGGAGAACACTGAAGCTTTCTTT
CDR3 protein: CASSADRGENTEAFF

J gene: TRBJ2-2
clone size: once
D gene: TRBD1
V gene: TRBV15
CDR3 DNA: TGTGCCACCAGCAAAGTACAGGGGGCGGGCGGGGAGCTGTTTTTT
CDR3 protein: CATSKVQGAGGELFF

J gene: TRBJ1-2
clone size: -
D gene: TRBD1
V gene: TRBV27
CDR3 DNA: TGTGCCAGCAGTTTAACCCCCAAAACGGGACAGCGGCAAGGTGGCTACACCTTC
CDR3 protein: CASSLTPKTGQRQGGYTF

J gene: TRBJ1-1
clone size: -
D gene: TRBD1
V gene: TRBV18
CDR3 DNA: TGTGCCAGCTCACCATCGACAGGGTACTACACTGAAGCTTTCTTT
CDR3 protein: CASSPSTGYYTEAFF

J gene: TRBJ2-7
clone size: -
D gene: -
V gene: TRBV6-5
CDR3 DNA: TGTGCCAGCAGTACGGGAGCTTACTACGAGCAGTACTTC
CDR3 protein: CASSTGAYYEQYF

J gene: TRBJ2-7
clone size: -
D gene: TRBD2
V gene: TRBV5-4
CDR3 DNA: TGTGCCAGCAGCTCGGGAGGGACTAGCGGCTACGAGCAGTACTTC
CDR3 protein: CASSSGGTSGYEQYF

J gene: TRBJ1-1
clone size: -
D gene: -
V gene: TRBV11-3
CDR3 DNA: TGTGCCAGCAGCTTAGTCAGGGCTGAAGCTTTCTTT
CDR3 protein: CASSLVRAEAFF

J gene: TRBJ1-3
clone size: -
D gene: -
V gene: TRBV7-2
CDR3 DNA: TGTGCCAGCAGCTTAGGGCCAGTAGGGGCATCGGGAAACACCATATATTTT
CDR3 protein: CASSLGPVGASGNTIYF

J gene: TRBJ2-7
clone size: -
D gene: TRBD2
V gene: TRBV4-1
CDR3 DNA: TGCGCCAGCAGCCAAGATACCGGGACTAGCGGGGACTACGAGTGGGAGCAGTACTTC
CDR3 protein: CASSQDTGTSGDYEWEQYF

J gene: TRBJ1-4
clone size: -
D gene: -
V gene: TRBV6-1
CDR3 DNA: TGTGCCAGCAGTGAAGGATATAGCTCGGAAAAACTGTTTTTT
CDR3 protein: CASSEGYSSEKLFF

J gene: TRBJ2-1
clone size: -
D gene: -
V gene: TRBV9
CDR3 DNA: TGTGCCAGCAGCGTAGGAGGGCCCTTATACAATGAGCAGTTCTTC
CDR3 protein: CASSVGGPLYNEQFF

J gene: TRBJ2-7
clone size: -
D gene: -
V gene: TRBV27
CDR3 DNA: TGTGCCAGCAGGCCAGCGCGGCGGGGGCCCTACGAGCAGTACTTC
CDR3 protein: CASRPARRGPYEQYF

J gene: TRBJ2-5
clone size: -
D gene: -
V gene: TRBV5-4
CDR3 DNA: TGTGCCAGCAGCCCTCCCGGACAGATACAAGAGACCCAGTACTTC
CDR3 protein: CASSPPGQIQETQYF

J gene: TRBJ1-1
clone size: -
D gene: -
V gene: TRBV7-9
CDR3 DNA: TGTGCCAGCAGCTTAGGAGCGTACCAAGCTTTCTTT
CDR3 protein: CASSLGAYQAFF

J gene: TRBJ2-3
clone size: -
D gene: TRBD2
V gene: TRBV14
CDR3 DNA: TGTGCCAGCAGCCAAGATAGACTAGCGGGCACAGATACGCAGTATTTT
CDR3 protein: CASSQDRLAGTDTQYF

J gene: TRBJ2-7
clone size: -
D gene: TRBD2
V gene: TRBV18
CDR3 DNA: TGTGCCAGCTCACCCGGGACTAGCGGCTCCTACGAGCAGTACTTC
CDR3 protein: CASSPGTSGSYEQYF

J gene: TRBJ2-5
clone size: once
D gene: TRBD2
V gene: TRBV18
CDR3 DNA: TGTGCCAGCTCACCACGCCTAGCGGGGGGGCCTGGAGAGACCCAGTACTTC
CDR3 protein: CASSPRLAGGPGETQYF

J gene: TRBJ1-5
clone size: -
D gene: -
V gene: TRBV6-6
CDR3 DNA: TGTGCCAGCGGGGGACTACAGGCTAATCAGCCCCAGCATTTT
CDR3 protein: CASGGLQANQPQHF

J gene: TRBJ2-2
clone size: -
D gene: -
V gene: TRBV5-4
CDR3 DNA: TGTGCCAGCAGCTTCGGCCCCGGGGGAAACACCGGGGAGCTGTTTTTT
CDR3 protein: CASSFGPGGNTGELFF

J gene: TRBJ2-7
clone size: -
D gene: TRBD2
V gene: TRBV4-1
CDR3 DNA: TGCGCCAGCAGCCAACTCGGGGTAGCGGGGTCGGAGCAGTACTTC
CDR3 protein: CASSQLGVAGSEQYF

J gene: TRBJ2-1
clone size: -
D gene: -
V gene: TRBV7-3
CDR3 DNA: TGTGCCAGCAGCCCCGTGGAGCAACGCGGTGAGCAGTTCTTC
CDR3 protein: CASSPVEQRGEQFF

J gene: TRBJ2-5
clone size: -
D gene: -
V gene: TRBV9
CDR3 DNA: TGTGCCAGCAGCGTAGGCGGGGTCGGTCAGACCCAGTACTTC
CDR3 protein: CASSVGGVGQTQYF

J gene: TRBJ2-2
clone size: -
D gene: TRBD2
V gene: TRBV9
CDR3 DNA: TGTGCCAGCAGCCCCCGGACTAGCGGGAGCGAAGAGCTGTTTTTT
CDR3 protein: CASSPRTSGSEELFF

J gene: TRBJ1-1
clone size: -
D gene: TRBD1
V gene: TRBV7-2
CDR3 DNA: TGTGCCAGCAGCTTTACCGGGACAGGGTCAGTACAAGCTTTCTTT
CDR3 protein: CASSFTGTGSVQAFF

J gene: TRBJ2-3
clone size: -
D gene: TRBD2
V gene: TRBV19
CDR3 DNA: TGTGCCAGTAGTATAACGGGGGGTCGGGATACGCAGTATTTT
CDR3 protein: CASSITGGRDTQYF

J gene: TRBJ2-1
clone size: -
D gene: -
V gene: TRBV5-6
CDR3 DNA: TGTGCCAGCAGCGACAGCGACAATGAGCAGTTCTTC
CDR3 protein: CASSDSDNEQFF

J gene: TRBJ2-7
clone size: -
D gene: TRBD1
V gene: TRBV10-3
CDR3 DNA: TGTGCCATCAGCCCGACAGGGGCCGAGCAGTACTTC
CDR3 protein: CAISPTGAEQYF

J gene: TRBJ2-3
clone size: -
D gene: -
V gene: TRBV14
CDR3 DNA: TGTGCCAGCAGCCAAGCCCCGGGAATGGGAGATACGCAGTATTTT
CDR3 protein: CASSQAPGMGDTQYF

J gene: TRBJ2-7
clone size: -
D gene: -
V gene: TRBV18
CDR3 DNA: TGTGCCAGCTCACCAGGCACAGGGAGACCATACGAGCAGTACTTC
CDR3 protein: CASSPGTGRPYEQYF

J gene: TRBJ2-7
clone size: -
D gene: TRBD2
V gene: TRBV7-8
CDR3 DNA: TGTGCCAGCAGCCAGGGACTAGCGGTTTACGAGCAGTACTTC
CDR3 protein: CASSQGLAVYEQYF

J gene: TRBJ1-3
clone size: once
D gene: -
V gene: TRBV3-1/TRBV3-2
CDR3 DNA: TGTGCCAGCAGTCCTACGGGAAACACCATATATTTT
CDR3 protein: CASSPTGNTIYF

J gene: TRBJ1-1
clone size: -
D gene: -
V gene: TRBV18
CDR3 DNA: TGTGCCAGCTCCCAGGGGAAGAACACTGAAGCTTTCTTT
CDR3 protein: CASSQGKNTEAFF